This T cell receptor beta chain was retrieved from a study of blood T cell repertoires in COVID-19. At the level of the study: Sites in the United States, Italy and Spain provided acute and convalescent COVID-19 samples.

In the original processing: The assay estimated nucleated cells by amplifying reference gene primers. Libraries were prepared by immunoSEQ multiplex PCR; TCRdb keeps only in-frame clonotypes and omits some of them. From that table come the V and J calls and clone size; the DNA was used to work out D and trimming. The table includes roughly 190,000 clones, about 90% detected once. CDR1 is SGHTA, CDR2 FQGTGA, per germline. The CDR3 runs 16 residues. The V and J ends lost 0 bases and 5 bases respectively, with 14 bases between them. The genes are TRBV7-3 and TRBJ1-5; perhaps TRBD1 as D (5 bases). The sequenced sample was peripheral blood. The clonotype comes from a man aged 60-69 years with active or convalescent COVID-19. This CDR3 is CASSLTEGIKDQPQHF. CDR3 DNA sequence: TGTGCCAGCAGCTTAACGGAGGGGATTAAGGATCAGCCCCAGCATTTT.